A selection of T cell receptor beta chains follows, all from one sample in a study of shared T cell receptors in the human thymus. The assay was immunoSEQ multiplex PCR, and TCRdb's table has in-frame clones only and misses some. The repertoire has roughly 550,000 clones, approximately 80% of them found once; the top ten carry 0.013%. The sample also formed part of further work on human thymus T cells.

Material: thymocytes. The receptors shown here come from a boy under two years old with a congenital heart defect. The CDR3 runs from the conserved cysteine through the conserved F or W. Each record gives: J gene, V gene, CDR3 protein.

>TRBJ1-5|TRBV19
CASSIDRQSNQPQHF
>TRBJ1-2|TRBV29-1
CSVGGEGGYTF
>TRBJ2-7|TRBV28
CASSLRALPGEQYF
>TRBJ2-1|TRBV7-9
CASSLGISGPEQFF
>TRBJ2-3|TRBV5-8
CASSNRPTDTQYF
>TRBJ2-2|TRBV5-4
CASSLSWRERTGELFF
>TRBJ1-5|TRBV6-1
CASSVGPGKGPQHF
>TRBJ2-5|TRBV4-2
CASSRGQSESSGGGETQYF
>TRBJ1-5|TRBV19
CASSIHRVRNQPQHF
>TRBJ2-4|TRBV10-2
CASMVRPGIQYF
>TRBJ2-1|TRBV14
CASSQRASGSHNEQFF
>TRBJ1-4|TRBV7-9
CASSSDRVNLNEKLFF
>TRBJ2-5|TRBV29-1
CSVGLAGGPRETQYF
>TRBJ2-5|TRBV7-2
CASSLADTFQETQYF
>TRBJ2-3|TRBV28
CASDSGTSTDTQYF
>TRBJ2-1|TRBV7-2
CASSLSNRGGANEQFF
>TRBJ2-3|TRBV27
CATQLAGGSTDTQYF